The 29 T cell receptor delta chains listed next were all sequenced from one sample in a study of gamma-delta T cells after stem cell transplantation. With CATT, TCRdb re-called clones from the RT-PCR reads. The sample has hundreds of delta-chain clones, approximately 2.6% seen once. The sequenced material came from gamma-delta T cells. These receptors were taken from a human donor. It is not recorded whose cells these are; they may come from a transplant donor.

This chain joins TRDV2 and TRDJ3; 9 bases line up with TRDD3. Germline V gene sequence: CDR1 GEAIGNYY, CDR2 EKD. The CDR3 loop spans 19 amino acids. V shed 4 bases, J shed 0 bases, and the junction held 9 bases outside the gene matches. DNA for the CDR3: TGTGCCTGTGATCCCGTTACTGGGGGAGGCTCCTGGGACACCCGACAGATGTTTTTC. Translation gives CACDPVTGGGSWDTRQMFF.

Comments on this clone: The protein in TCRdb stems from a much larger clone and differs at residue 18 from this DNA's translation, likely a read error; here the protein is translated from the DNA. This chain joins TRDV2 and TRDJ1, with 8 bases fitting TRDD3. Germline loops: CDR1 GEAIGNYY, CDR2 EKD. This CDR3 region has 24 residues. V lost 0 bases and J lost 0; bases outside the gene matches: 29. This chain's CDR3 is CACDTVGGLGTVSSGGPHTDKLIF. Here the CDR3 DNA reads TGTGCCTGTGACACCGTCGGCGGTCTGGGTACCGTGTCGTCTGGGGGACCGCACACCGATAAACTCATCTTT.

This clone turned up a few times. TCRdb's listed protein matches a much larger clone and diverges from this DNA's translation at residue 13, likely through a read error; the protein shown comes from the DNA. This chain joins TRDV1 and TRDJ1, with D perhaps given as TRDD2 or TRDD3 (8 bases each). The CDR3 has 24 amino acids. V lost 0 bases and J lost 4, with 39 bases in between. Germline CDR1 reads TSWWSYY; CDR2 reads QGS. The CDR3 region has the DNA TGTGCTCTTGGGGAACTTTCCCATGGCCTTCCTATACGGGGGATAGTCTTTATAGGCGATAAACTCATCTTT. This sequence encodes CALGELSHGLPIRGIVFIGDKLIF.

Turning to this clone: A far larger clone is off by one base, so a read error is likely. Other nucleotide sequences in the sample specify the same CDR3. The J gene is TRDJ1, the V gene TRDV2, with TRDD3 matching over 8 bases. Looked up from germline, CDR1 is GEAIGNYY and CDR2 is EKD. CDR3 length: 19 residues. CDR3 region: CACDTILGAPGRDTDKLIF. The DNA of the CDR3 is TGTGCCTGTGACACGATACTGGGGGCCCCCGGCCGGGACACCGATAAGCTCATCTTT.

This clone was counted a few times. For this DNA, TCRdb reports the protein of a much larger clone, which diverges at residue 4, most likely from a read error; the protein presented here is translated directly from the DNA. The gene calls are TRDV2 and TRDJ1; 11 bases map to TRDD3. The germline V gene encodes CDR1 GEAIGNYY and CDR2 EKD. The CDR3 is 18 residues long. J was trimmed by 0 bases and V by 4 bases; bases with no gene match: 12. CDR3 in amino acids: CACETLLGDKSYTDKLIF. The DNA for the CDR3 is TGTGCCTGTGAGACCCTACTGGGGGATAAATCGTACACCGATAAACTCATCTTT.

This clone was counted between two and nine times. The rearrangement links TRDV2 to TRDJ2; 7 bases align to TRDD3. Germline V lookup: CDR1 GEAIGNYY, CDR2 EKD. The V segment lost 1 base and the J segment 4 bases; nucleotides outside the gene matches: 5. This CDR3 spans 15 amino acids. The CDR3 coding sequence is TGTGCCTGTGACACACTACTGGGGACGACAGCACAACTCTTCTTT. Translation gives CACDTLLGTTAQLFF.

This clone has more than one count but fewer than ten. For this DNA, TCRdb reports the protein of a much larger clone, which diverges at residue 12, most likely from a read error; the protein presented here is translated directly from the DNA. The chain carries TRDV2 and TRDJ1; 11 bases fit TRDD3. The junction had 9 bases not matched to a gene; V was cut back by 0 bases and J by 1 base. Per the germline V gene, CDR1 is GEAIGNYY and CDR2 is EKD. The CDR3 loop spans 18 amino acids. The CDR3 DNA is TGTGCCTGTGACACCCTACTGGGGGATAAATCGTGCACCGATAAACTCATCTTT. Translation: CACDTLLGDKSCTDKLIF.

Concerning this clone: This DNA's translation and the protein TCRdb lists, from a much larger clone, do not match at residue 18, likely due to a read error; the protein shown is translated from the DNA. J is TRDJ1 and V is TRDV2; 7 nucleotides line up with TRDD3. The CDR3 extends over 20 amino acids. CDR1 is GEAIGNYY and CDR2 is EKD in the germline V gene. CDR3 protein: CACDTITSENPLGHTDKFIF. The CDR3 DNA is TGTGCCTGTGACACCATTACATCCGAGAACCCACTGGGGCACACCGATAAATTCATCTTT.

In this sample, this clone turned up a few times. The amino acid sequence in TCRdb belongs to a much larger clone and departs from this DNA's translation at residue 14, likely a sequencing read error; the sequence shown is translated from the DNA. The chain uses TRDV2 and TRDJ1; 8 nucleotides match TRDD3. CDR3 size: 19 residues. CDR1 and CDR2 from the germline V gene are GEAIGNYY and EKD. Trimming took 1 base from V and 3 from J; bases not matched to a gene: 18. CDR3 in amino acids: CACDTILGAPGRDADKLIF. The CDR3 nucleotides are TGTGCCTGTGACACGATACTGGGGGCCCCCGGCCGGGACGCCGATAAACTCATCTTT.

This clone was detected a few times. The protein that TCRdb holds for this DNA derives from a much larger clone and differs from the translated DNA at residue 14, which likely indicates a read error; the protein shown here is translated from the DNA. The CDR3 region is CALGDLPFLTLLGANTDKLIF. In DNA form, the CDR3 reads TGTGCTCTTGGGGATCTTCCCTTCCTCACCCTACTGGGGGCCAACACCGATAAACTCATCTTT. The chain joins TRDV1 to TRDJ1; D is perhaps TRDD3 (8 bases). V was pared by 3 bases and J by 0 bases, with 29 bases between. This CDR3 is built from 21 residues. Germline CDR1 is TSWWSYY and CDR2 is QGS.

On this clone itself: The protein held in TCRdb is that of a much larger clone and does not match this DNA's translation at residue 17, likely because of a read error; the protein shown is translated from the DNA. The J gene is TRDJ1, the V gene TRDV3; TRDD3 agrees at 12 bases. This CDR3 has 19 residues. Germline V gene data show CDR1 as TVYSNPD and CDR2 as GDNSRS (reference sequence). The CDR3, as DNA: TGTGCCTCTGAACCCTACCCTGGGGGATACGGCCCGTACACCGATAAACCCATCTTT. Translating it yields CASEPYPGGYGPYTDKPIF. Looking up the rest from reference TRDV3 and TRDJ1 gives the full variable domain: CDKVTQSSPDQTVASGSEVVLLCTYDTVYSNPDLFWYRIRPDYSFQFVFYGDNSRSEGADFTQGRFSVKHILTQKAFHLVISPVRTEDSATYYCASEPYPGGYGPYTDKPIFGKGTRVTVEP.

Points on this clone: The translation of this DNA and the TCRdb protein of a much larger clone differ at residue 8, probably owing to a read error; the protein shown here is translated from the DNA. V gene TRDV2 combines with J gene TRDJ1; D may be TRDD3 (5 bases). The CDR3 consists of 18 residues. Germline loops: CDR1 GEAIGNYY, CDR2 EKD. Trimming took 0 bases from V and 0 from J, leaving 19 bases between them. The CDR3 nucleotides read TGTGCCTGTGACACCCTACTGGAGGATAAATCGTACACCGATAAACTCATCTTT. Its protein is CACDTLLEDKSYTDKLIF.

Only a few counts were recorded for this clone. The chain uses TRDV2 and TRDJ1, with TRDD3 matching over 10 bases. CDR3 length equals 15 residues. Germline values: CDR1 GEAIGNYY, CDR2 EKD. With 0 bases clipped from V and 7 bases from J, the junction kept 7 bases outside the gene matches. CDR3 region: CACDTVLGDSGKLIF. In DNA, the CDR3 is TGTGCCTGTGACACCGTACTGGGGGATTCAGGTAAACTCATCTTT.

This clone rates as medium-sized. This likely stems from a read error, as it lies one base from a far larger clone. The gene calls are TRDV3 and TRDJ1; D gene ambiguous. V was cut by 2 bases and J by 1 base, with 20 bases left in between. The CDR3 runs 16 residues. Per germline, CDR1 TVYSNPD and CDR2 GDNSRS (reference sequence). CDR3 sequence: CAFLGKWAQCTDKLIF. The CDR3 DNA follows: TGTGCCTTTTTGGGCAAGTGGGCTCAGTGCACCGATAAACTCATCTTT.

This clone was counted a few times. TCRdb assigns this DNA the protein of a much larger clone, which departs from its translation at residue 14; this likely reflects a read error, and the protein shown comes from translating the DNA. The chain employs TRDV2 and TRDJ1, with TRDD3 identical over 8 bases. CDR1 is GEAIGNYY and CDR2 is EKD in the germline V gene. Trimming cost V 0 bases and J 0 bases; bases outside gene matches: 29. The CDR3 covers 24 residues. This CDR3 is CACDTVGGLGTVSPGGPYTDKLIF. The DNA of the CDR3 is TGTGCCTGTGACACCGTCGGCGGTCTGGGTACCGTGTCGCCTGGGGGACCGTACACCGATAAACTCATCTTT.

Only a few counts were recorded for this clone. The protein recorded in TCRdb matches a much larger clone and deviates from this DNA's translation at residue 12, suggesting a read error; the protein here is obtained by translating the DNA. This chain connects TRDV2 to TRDJ1; 8 bases agree with TRDD3. CDR1 is GEAIGNYY, CDR2 EKD, per germline. With 0 bases clipped from V and 0 bases from J, the junction kept 29 bases outside the gene matches. The CDR3 contains 24 residues. In DNA form, the CDR3 reads TGTGCCTGTGACACCGTCGGCGGTCTGGGTACCGCGTCGTCTGGGGGACCGTACACCGATAAACTCATCTTT. Its protein is CACDTVGGLGTASSGGPYTDKLIF.

The gene calls are TRDV2 and TRDJ1, with 11 bases matching TRDD3. V gave up 0 bases and J gave up 4 bases; unmatched junction bases: 3. The CDR3 is 15 amino acids. CDR1 is GEAIGNYY and CDR2 is EKD in the germline V gene. CDR3 region: CACDTLGDTDDKLIF. As DNA, the CDR3 is TGTGCCTGTGACACCCTGGGGGATACCGACGATAAACTCATCTTT.

By share of the sample, this clone is hyperexpanded (1% or more). This specimen includes other DNA sequences encoding the same CDR3. The chain is built from TRDV2 and TRDJ1; D may be TRDD3 (6 bases). V lost 7 bases, J lost 2 bases, and 13 bases lay in between. CDR1 is GEAIGNYY, CDR2 EKD, per germline. CDR3 size: 13 residues. CDR3 bases: TGTGCCTGCTTTCGGATACAGACCGATAAACTCATCTTT. Encoded protein: CACFRIQTDKLIF.

Details on this clone: This may be a read error: a much more frequent sequence differs by one nucleotide. The same CDR3 is also encoded by other DNA sequences in this sample. The chain carries TRDV3 and TRDJ1, with 10 bases fitting TRDD3. Per germline, CDR1 TVYSNPD and CDR2 GDNSRS (reference sequence). The J segment lost 0 bases and the V segment lost 4 bases, leaving 20 bases of the junction unmatched. The CDR3 extends over 19 amino acids. CDR3 DNA: TGTGCCTCTGAACCCTACCCCGGGGGATACGGCCCGTACACCGATAAACTCATCTTT. Its translation: CASEPYPGGYGPYTDKLIF.

On this clone: TCRdb's protein, taken from a much larger clone, differs from this DNA's translation at residue 13, likely owing to a read error; the protein displayed comes from the DNA. V usage is TRDV2 and J usage is TRDJ1; 8 bases match TRDD3. The CDR3 is 24 residues long. The junction had 29 bases not matched to a gene; V was cut back by 0 bases and J by 0 bases. Germline V gene sequence: CDR1 GEAIGNYY, CDR2 EKD. The CDR3 sequence is CACDTVGGLGTVPSGGPYTDKLIF. The CDR3 DNA follows: TGTGCCTGTGACACCGTCGGCGGTCTGGGTACCGTGCCGTCTGGGGGACCGTACACCGATAAACTCATCTTT.

This clone counts as medium-sized. A read error is the likely source, as a far larger clone sits one nucleotide away. The chain recombines TRDV2 with TRDJ1; 10 bases map to TRDD3. CDR3 size: 19 residues. Germline assignment: CDR1 GEAIGNYY and CDR2 EKD. The trim removed 5 bases at V and 1 base at J, leaving 18 bases unmatched. CDR3 protein: CACGTLGELGDRVTDKLIF. In DNA, the CDR3 is TGTGCCTGTGGGACCCTTGGGGAGCTGGGGGATAGGGTCACCGATAAACTCATCTTT.

With respect to this clone: It differs at one base from a far larger clone, so likely a read error. Other DNA sequences in the sample encode the same CDR3. The chain couples TRDV1 to TRDJ1; TRDD3 aligns across 9 bases. V lost 1 base, J lost 4 bases, and 16 bases stayed unmatched. Germline lookup yields CDR1 TSWWSYY and CDR2 QGS. There are 19 residues in the CDR3. Here the CDR3 reads CALGEPPGLYWGTGDKLIF. CDR3 bases: TGTGCTCTTGGGGAACCGCCGGGACTGTACTGGGGGACTGGCGATAAACTCATCTTT.

This clone was picked up a small number of times. A read error is likely here: a far larger clone is one base away. This sample includes further DNA sequences coding for the same CDR3. The chain joins TRDV2 to TRDJ1; TRDD3 matches 8 bases. Germline CDR1 and CDR2: GEAIGNYY and EKD. CDR3 size: 24 residues. In DNA form, the CDR3 reads TGTGCCTGTGACACCGTCGGCGGTCTGGGTACCGTGTCGTCTGGGGGACCGTACACTGATAAACTCATCTTT. Translating it yields CACDTVGGLGTVSSGGPYTDKLIF.

Comments on this clone: TCRdb has a much larger clone's protein, which differs at residue 4 from the translation of this DNA, likely because of a read error; what is shown is the protein translated from the DNA. V usage is TRDV2 and J usage is TRDJ1; a possible D gene is TRDD3 (6 bases). Germline-derived CDR1 and CDR2 are GEAIGNYY and EKD. This CDR3 contains 14 residues. With 4 bases removed from V and 0 bases from J, the gap between germline ends came to 11 bases. As DNA, the CDR3 is TGTGCCTGTGAACCTCTGGGGCACACCGATAAACTCATCTTT. Translating it yields CACEPLGHTDKLIF.

To note about this clone: The translation of this DNA and the TCRdb protein of a much larger clone differ at residue 8, probably owing to a read error; the protein shown here is translated from the DNA. The chain is built from TRDV2 and TRDJ1; D might be TRDD3 (5 bases). Per the germline V gene, CDR1 is GEAIGNYY and CDR2 is EKD. Trimming pared 1 base from V and 0 bases from J, leaving 23 bases between. The CDR3 runs to 19 residues. The CDR3 bases are TGTGCCTGTGACACGATACTGGAGGCCCCCGGCCGGGACACCGATAAACTCATCTTT. It is translated as CACDTILEAPGRDTDKLIF.

This clone has just a few counts. A far larger clone differs by one base, so this is likely a read error. In the same sample, other DNA sequences code for this CDR3. V gene TRDV1 combines with J gene TRDJ1; tentatively, D is TRDD2 (5 bases). V was trimmed by 3 bases and J by 6 bases, leaving 17 bases between them. The germline V gene has CDR1 TSWWSYY and CDR2 QGS. The CDR3 totals 15 residues. CDR3 residues: CALGELLLAENKLIF. The CDR3 DNA follows: TGTGCTCTTGGGGAGCTCCTCCTAGCGGAAAATAAACTCATCTTT.

For this clone: The protein held in TCRdb is that of a much larger clone and does not match this DNA's translation at residue 5, likely because of a read error; the protein shown is translated from the DNA. The CDR3 loop reads CALGGLSHGLPIWGIVFIGDKLIF. The CDR3 DNA follows: TGTGCTCTTGGGGGACTTTCCCATGGCCTTCCTATATGGGGGATAGTCTTTATAGGCGATAAACTCATCTTT. The rearrangement links TRDV1 to TRDJ1; the D gene is possibly TRDD3 (9 bases). Germline V gene data show CDR1 as TSWWSYY and CDR2 as QGS. V was pared by 4 bases and J by 4 bases, with 43 bases between. The CDR3 has 24 amino acids.

About this clone itself: TCRdb shows a much larger clone's protein in place of this DNA's translation, and the two differ at residue 7, likely through a read error; the protein shown is translated from the DNA. The chain has TRDV2 and TRDJ1; D remains ambiguous. CDR1 is GEAIGNYY and CDR2 is EKD in the germline V gene. There are 15 residues in the CDR3. V was clipped by 3 bases and J by 4 bases, with 17 bases between them. The CDR3 bases are TGTGCCTGTGACCCACTGTGGGACACGAACGATAAACTCATCTTT. Protein: CACDPLWDTNDKLIF.

This clone was seen more than once but under ten times. A far larger clone is off by one base, so a read error is likely. The sample holds other DNA sequences that translate to the same CDR3. The CDR3 loop reads CALGEFLPSRYWGILSDKLIF. CDR3 bases: TGTGCTCTTGGTGAATTCCTCCCCAGTCGGTACTGGGGGATACTGAGCGATAAACTCATCTTT. This sequence joins TRDV1 and TRDJ1, with TRDD3 identical over 12 bases. Germline CDR1 TSWWSYY, CDR2 QGS. The ends lost 6 bases at V and 4 bases at J; junction bases unmatched: 24. This CDR3 comprises 21 residues.